The 21 T cell receptor beta chains listed next were all sequenced from one sample in a study of cytomegalovirus exposure and HLA in healthy donors. Primers: 60 Vbeta forward and 13 Jbeta reverse. TCRdb's table, derived via immunoSEQ multiplex PCR, lists solely in-frame clones and lacks some. The table has 75,000 to 100,000 clones, approximately 76% seen once; the top ten hold roughly 19%. Material for sequencing was PBMCs. The receptors derive from a woman between 55 and 75 years old in good health and CMV-seropositive.

This clone was found a few times. The chain carries TRBV19 and TRBJ1-1; 7 bases line up with TRBD1. The CDR3 runs 12 residues. Germline loops: CDR1 LNHDA, CDR2 SQIVND (reference sequence). Trimming at V came to 10 bases and at J to 4 bases, leaving 6 bases not matched to a gene. The CDR3 sequence: CATQGIGTEAFF. The DNA of the CDR3 is TGTGCCACACAGGGGATTGGCACTGAAGCTTTCTTT.

This clone was seen more than once but under ten times. The rearrangement links TRBV2 to TRBJ1-2; D might be TRBD1 (5 bases). This CDR3 has 13 residues. CDR1 is SNHLY and CDR2 is FYNNEI in the germline V gene. V lost 5 bases and J 2 bases, leaving 9 bases between the germline ends. The DNA for the CDR3 is TGTGCCAGCAGTTTCTCAGGGAACTATGGCTACACCTTC. Its protein is CASSFSGNYGYTF.

This chain joins TRBV9 and TRBJ2-1; 13 positions match TRBD2. The V and J ends lost 4 bases and 1 base, in that order; junction bases with no gene match: 14. Germline assignment: CDR1 SGDLS and CDR2 YYNGEE. CDR3 length: 20 amino acids. The CDR3 coding sequence is TGTGCCAGCAGCCTCCGACTAGCGGGAGGTCCTTCGGGTTCCTACAATGAGCAGTTCTTC. The encoded protein is CASSLRLAGGPSGSYNEQFF.

This clone was seen a handful of times. The chain carries TRBV5-1 and TRBJ1-5, with 8 bases matching TRBD1. The trim removed 4 bases at V and 7 bases at J, leaving 4 bases unmatched. Per germline, CDR1 SGHRS and CDR2 YFSETQ. The CDR3 consists of 13 residues. Here the CDR3 reads CASSLQGGQPQHF. The CDR3 DNA reads TGCGCCAGCAGCCTACAGGGGGGACAGCCCCAGCATTTT.

This chain joins TRBV4-2 and TRBJ1-3; D is perhaps TRBD1 (6 bases). Trimming pared 7 bases from V and 7 bases from J, leaving 14 bases between. The germline gives CDR1 LGHNA, CDR2 YNFKEQ. The CDR3 is made up of 13 amino acids. DNA of the CDR3: TGTGCCAGCACCCTACAGGGAGCTAACACCATATATTTT. It is translated as CASTLQGANTIYF.

This clone was counted a few times. The chain employs TRBV18 and TRBJ2-7; no clear D. The CDR3 consists of 12 residues. Trimming cost V 0 bases and J 6 bases, with 6 bases left between them. The germline gives CDR1 KGHSH, CDR2 LQKENI. CDR3 in amino acids: CASSPPTFEQYF. The CDR3 coding sequence is TGTGCCAGCTCACCACCAACTTTCGAGCAGTACTTC.

The chain carries TRBV6-6 and TRBJ1-2; TRBD1 matches at 7 bases. The CDR3 is made up of 14 amino acids. With 2 bases clipped from V and 6 bases from J, the junction kept 6 bases outside the gene matches. Per the germline V gene, CDR1 is MNHNY and CDR2 is SVGAGI (reference sequence). The CDR3 region has the DNA TGTGCCAGCAGTTACGTGGCGACAGGGAATGGCTACACCTTC. Residues: CASSYVATGNGYTF.

The DNA for the CDR3 is TGCGCCAGCAGTGAAAGCCGGTTTGATCAGCCCCAGCATTTT. This codes for CASSESRFDQPQHF. The chain employs TRBV10-1 and TRBJ1-5; D is unclear. Germline V CDR1 and CDR2: WNHNN, SYGVQD (reference sequence). Trimming took 3 bases from V and 5 from J, leaving 11 bases between them. This CDR3 is built from 14 residues.

This chain links TRBV11-2 with TRBJ2-1; D uncertain. The CDR3 covers 13 residues. Germline V gene data show CDR1 as SGHAT and CDR2 as FQNNGV. Between the trimmed V and J ends, which lost 0 bases and 9 bases, there was a span of 9 bases. The CDR3 DNA reads as TGTGCCAGCAGCTTAGACCTAGGTGGTGAGCAGTTCTTC. Encoded protein: CASSLDLGGEQFF.

This clone was detected only a few times. The chain carries TRBV14 and TRBJ1-4; D unresolved. This CDR3 has 15 amino acids. Germline V gene sequence: CDR1 SGHDN, CDR2 FVKESK. V gave up 0 bases and J gave up 4 bases, with 9 bases separating them. The CDR3, as DNA: TGTGCCAGCAGCCAAGATTCGCGGATTAATGAAAAACTGTTTTTT. Its translation is CASSQDSRINEKLFF. Complete variable domain (other parts from reference TRBV14 and TRBJ1-4): EAGVTQFPSHSVIEKGQTVTLRCDPISGHDNLYWYRRVMGKEIKFLLHFVKESKQDESGMPNNRFLAERTGGTYSTLKVQPAELEDSGVYFCASSQDSRINEKLFFGSGTQLSVL.

This chain joins TRBV29-1 and TRBJ2-1; 7 nucleotides agree with TRBD2. The CDR3 covers 14 residues. The germline V gene encodes CDR1 SQVTM and CDR2 ANQGSEA. J gave up 2 bases and V 6 bases, and 7 bases lay outside the gene matches. CDR3 amino acids: CSVISGEAYNEQFF. CDR3 DNA sequence: TGCAGCGTCATAAGCGGGGAGGCCTACAATGAGCAGTTCTTC.

This rearrangement joins TRBV11-2 to TRBJ2-1; 8 nucleotides align to TRBD2. Germline CDR1 reads SGHAT; CDR2 reads FQNNGV. This CDR3 is built from 14 residues. V was clipped by 3 bases and J by 2 bases; unmatched bases: 0. The CDR3 loop is CASSFSGTYNEQFF. In DNA form, the CDR3 reads TGTGCCAGCAGCTTTAGCGGGACCTACAATGAGCAGTTCTTC.

By share of the sample, this clone is medium-sized (0.01 to 0.1%). The chain combines TRBV7-3 with TRBJ2-1; 12 bases line up with TRBD2. The CDR3 runs 15 residues. Germline lookup yields CDR1 SGHTA and CDR2 FQGTGA. The ends lost 5 bases at V and 9 bases at J; junction bases unmatched: 8. The CDR3 DNA reads TGTGCCAGCAGCCAAGGACTAGCGGGATTGGGTGAGCAGTTCTTC. Protein sequence: CASSQGLAGLGEQFF.

The chain links TRBV7-3 to TRBJ2-1; 8 bases match TRBD1. CDR1 and CDR2 from the germline V gene are SGHTA and FQGTGA. V trimming: 5 bases; J trimming: 1 base; junction bases outside the gene matches: 4. The CDR3 length is 15 residues. The chain's CDR3 is CASSIRGPSYNEQFF. CDR3 DNA: TGTGCCAGCAGCATCAGGGGGCCTTCCTACAATGAGCAGTTCTTC.

The V call is TRBV29-1, the J call TRBJ2-1; 8 positions match TRBD2. J was trimmed by 0 bases and V by 4 bases; bases with no gene match: 2. The germline CDR1 and CDR2 sequences are SQVTM and ANQGSEA. The CDR3 totals 14 residues. CDR3 amino acids: CSVGGRSSYNEQFF. The CDR3 DNA reads as TGCAGCGTTGGCGGGAGGAGCTCCTACAATGAGCAGTTCTTC.

The rearrangement uses TRBV5-4 and TRBJ2-1; 8 bases align to TRBD2. J was trimmed by 9 bases and V by 0 bases; bases with no gene match: 8. The CDR3 runs 15 residues. The germline gives CDR1 SGHNT, CDR2 YYREEE (reference sequence). The CDR3 DNA follows: TGTGCCAGCAGCTTGGAAAGCGGGAGTGGAGGTGAGCAGTTCTTC. It translates to CASSLESGSGGEQFF.

In the case of this clone: Other DNA sequences from this sample encode an identical CDR3 as well. The J gene is TRBJ2-7, the V gene TRBV30; 7 bases line up with TRBD2. The CDR3 spans 13 residues. J lost 5 bases, V lost 0 bases, and 4 bases had no gene match. Per germline, CDR1 GTSNPN and CDR2 SVGIG (reference sequence). The CDR3 region has the DNA TGTGCCTGGAGTGTACGACTAGCCCACGAGCAGTACTTC. This gives the protein CAWSVRLAHEQYF. The full variable domain, its missing parts supplied by reference TRBV30 and TRBJ2-7, is SQTIHQWPATLVQPVGSPLSLECTVEGTSNPNLYWYRQAAGRGLQLLFYSVGIGQISSEVPQNLSASRPQDRQFILSSKKLLLSDSGFYLCAWSVRLAHEQYFGPGTRLTVT.

In this sample, this clone turned up once. The chain recombines TRBV28 with TRBJ1-2, with a weak D call TRBD1 (5 bases). This CDR3 is built from 15 residues. Germline CDR1 is MDHEN and CDR2 is SYDVKM. Trimming shortened V by 6 bases and J by 8 bases, and 22 bases separated the two germline ends. The CDR3 region is CASSSSTNRPGGYTF. The CDR3 coding sequence is TGTGCCAGCAGCTCAAGCACTAACAGGCCTGGGGGCTACACCTTC.

The CDR3 DNA sequence: TGTGCCACCAGCAGAGATCAGGGTAGGGAAAAACTGTTTTTT. This translates into CATSRDQGREKLFF. V gene TRBV15 combines with J gene TRBJ1-4; D is possibly TRBD1 (5 bases). V was shortened by 0 bases and J by 8 bases, with 10 bases between the two germline ends. CDR1 is LNHNV, CDR2 YYDKDF, per germline (reference sequence). The CDR3 consists of 14 residues.

V and J are TRBV7-9 and TRBJ2-7; 9 bases map to TRBD1. Per germline, CDR1 SEHNR and CDR2 FQNEAQ (reference sequence). This CDR3 contains 15 residues. V lost 1 base and J lost 5; bases outside the gene matches: 6. The CDR3 is CASSLDGTGIHEQYF. CDR3 DNA: TGTGCCAGCAGCTTAGACGGGACAGGGATCCACGAGCAGTACTTC.

This chain links TRBV11-3 with TRBJ2-1, with a possible D match to TRBD2 (6 bases). Germline V gives CDR1 SGHNT, CDR2 YENEEA. The CDR3 contains 16 residues. Between the trimmed V and J ends, which lost 6 bases and 5 bases, there was a span of 20 bases. CDR3 sequence reads: CASSPGLPKPHNEQFF. The CDR3 nucleotides are TGTGCCAGCAGTCCGGGACTCCCAAAGCCCCACAATGAGCAGTTCTTC.